The clone carrying this T cell receptor (beta chain) was counted ten times or more. Its antigen is still unknown. This specimen comes from a study of CD8 T cells in ankylosing spondylitis. Findings of the study overall: Relatively rare in peripheral blood, disease-linked clones were also CD8+. Certain motif variants had earlier been reported in reactive arthritis synovial fluid and blood. Reports say disease-linked clones showed up significantly more in matched ankylosing spondylitis synovial fluid.

CDR3 length: 16 amino acids. Trimming pared 0 bases from V and 2 bases from J, leaving 12 bases between. Per germline, CDR1 SGDLS and CDR2 YYNGEE. Libraries of TCR beta came from quantitative 5'-RACE with molecular barcodes. TCRdb reprocessed the 5' RACE reads with MiXCR, giving one entry per CDR3 protein. The table lists around 30,000 distinct CDR3 sequences, 5.3% of them singletons, with over 1.5% in the top ten. The J gene is TRBJ2-1, the V gene TRBV9, with D possibly TRBD2 on 5 matching bases. The sequencing sample was made of blood, either unsorted or a sorted T cell fraction (not recorded which). The receptor comes from a female donor with ankylosing spondylitis or in good health (not recorded which). The CDR3 protein is CASSVEVAPAYNEQFF. CDR3 DNA sequence: TGTGCCAGCAGCGTAGAGGTAGCGCCGGCCTACAATGAGCAGTTCTTC.